The 23 T cell receptor beta chains reported below all come from one sample, sequenced in a study of blood T cell repertoires in COVID-19. The repertoire was sequenced with immunoSEQ multiplex PCR; TCRdb's copy has only in-frame clones and lacks some. The sample carries around 100,000 clones, 75% to 90% recorded once. The sample comprised peripheral blood. Receptors originate from a man between 70 and 80 years old with acute or convalescent COVID-19.

This clone came up once. The chain links TRBV5-3 to TRBJ2-7, with D possibly matching TRBD1 (8 bases). TRBV5-3 is designated an ORF whose function remains uncertain. Trimming cost V 4 bases and J 2 bases, with 19 bases left between them. The CDR3 consists of 16 residues. The CDR3, as DNA: TGTGCCAGAAGCGGCCGAGCGGGACAGGAGCCCTACGAGCAGTACTTC. Protein product: CARSGRAGQEPYEQYF.

J is TRBJ1-3 and V is TRBV5-5; D uncertain. The CDR3 is 14 amino acids. The V end lost 0 bases, the J end lost 4 bases, and 8 bases lay between the germline ends. Germline CDR1 is SGHKS and CDR2 is YYEKEE (reference sequence). The CDR3: CASSLDQVGNTIYF. DNA of the CDR3: TGTGCCAGCAGCTTGGATCAGGTCGGAAACACCATATATTTT.

The CDR3 protein is CASSARGSRQPQHF. The CDR3 nucleotides are TGTGCCAGTAGTGCCCGGGGATCGCGTCAGCCCCAGCATTTT. The rearrangement links TRBV19 to TRBJ1-5, with unresolved D. This CDR3 region has 14 residues. Trimming removed 5 bases from V and 6 bases from J, with 14 bases in between. CDR1 and CDR2 from the germline V gene are LNHDA and SQIVND (reference sequence).

This clone was seen once. The chain is built from TRBV4-1 and TRBJ2-3; 9 bases are a match to TRBD1. The germline gives CDR1 MGHRA, CDR2 YSYEKL. After removal of 4 bases from V and 4 bases from J, the junction contained 12 bases not matched to a gene. CDR3 length equals 17 residues. The CDR3 DNA follows: TGCGCCAGCAGCCTTATCTTCGTGACAGGGGGACCAGATACGCAGTATTTT. Translating it yields CASSLIFVTGGPDTQYF.

The chain joins TRBV4-1 to TRBJ2-1; D may be TRBD2 (5 bases). CDR3 size: 15 residues. Trimming shortened V by 4 bases and J by 6 bases, and 16 bases separated the two germline ends. Looked up from germline, CDR1 is MGHRA and CDR2 is YSYEKL. CDR3 in amino acids: CASSRANGNGNEQFF. The CDR3 bases are TGCGCCAGCAGCCGAGCAAACGGGAACGGCAATGAGCAGTTCTTC.

This chain uses TRBV10-3 with TRBJ1-6; 7 bases align to TRBD1. Germline lookup yields CDR1 ENHRY and CDR2 SYGVKD. CDR3 length: 16 amino acids. J was trimmed by 7 bases and V by 4 bases; bases with no gene match: 10. The CDR3 bases are TGTGCCATCAGTGTGCGTCAGGGGGTCGGAAATTCACCCCTCCACTTT. Translated, it gives CAISVRQGVGNSPLHF.

This chain uses TRBV19 with TRBJ2-3, with TRBD1 matching over 9 bases. The CDR3 is 15 residues long. Germline V CDR1 and CDR2: LNHDA, SQIVND (reference sequence). J gave up 5 bases and V 4 bases, and 7 bases lay outside the gene matches. The DNA of the CDR3 is TGTGCCAGTAGTAGCCGGGACAGGGTGGGAGATACGCAGTATTTT. Its protein product is CASSSRDRVGDTQYF.

V is TRBV2 and J is TRBJ2-1, with TRBD1 as a possible D gene (6 bases). The CDR3 runs to 14 residues. Looked up from germline, CDR1 is SNHLY and CDR2 is FYNNEI. V was clipped by 7 bases and J by 5 bases, with 15 bases between them. CDR3 bases: TGTGCCAGCATTCCCCACGGACAGCACAATGAGCAGTTCTTC. Its protein product is CASIPHGQHNEQFF.

The chain has TRBV7-2 and TRBJ2-7; 10 bases map to TRBD1. The germline CDR1 and CDR2 sequences are SGHTA and FQGNSA. This CDR3 is built from 15 residues. With 1 base clipped from V and 7 bases from J, the junction kept 7 bases outside the gene matches. The CDR3 DNA is TGTGCCAGCAGCTTAGGCGGGACAGGGGTCTCGGAGCAGTACTTC. This gives the protein CASSLGGTGVSEQYF.

CDR3 sequence: CASSPYRGWEQYF. DNA for the CDR3: TGTGCCAGCAGCCCCTACAGGGGTTGGGAGCAGTACTTC. The chain employs TRBV7-9 and TRBJ2-7, with 7 bases fitting TRBD1. The CDR3 runs 13 residues. Germline V gene lookup returns CDR1 SEHNR and CDR2 FQNEAQ (reference sequence). V gave up 5 bases and J gave up 7 bases; unmatched junction bases: 8.

This clone was picked up a small number of times. The V call is TRBV7-3, the J call TRBJ1-1; D is uncertain. Germline CDR1 and CDR2: SGHTA and FQGTGA. V lost 0 bases to trimming and J lost 2 bases, with 4 bases between them. CDR3 length: 13 residues. The CDR3 DNA reads TGTGCCAGCAGCTTAACACAAAACACTGAAGCTTTCTTT. Translating gives CASSLTQNTEAFF.

The rearrangement links TRBV5-1 to TRBJ2-2; 9 nucleotides match TRBD1. Germline-derived CDR1 and CDR2 are SGHRS and YFSETQ. The CDR3 loop spans 18 amino acids. With 0 bases clipped from V and 4 bases from J, the junction kept 10 bases outside the gene matches. In nucleotides, the CDR3 is TGCGCCAGCAGCTTGGGCCATACAGGGGGCGCGTTCACCGGGGAGCTGTTTTTT. It codes for CASSLGHTGGAFTGELFF.

The chain has TRBV28 and TRBJ2-7; D remains ambiguous. V dropped 3 bases and J dropped 7 bases, with 16 bases sitting between them. CDR1 MDHEN and CDR2 SYDVKM come from the germline V gene. CDR3 length equals 14 residues. CDR3: CASSFATSRREQYF. The CDR3 DNA reads as TGTGCCAGCAGTTTTGCGACGAGTAGGCGGGAGCAGTACTTC.

V and J are TRBV18 and TRBJ2-7; TRBD1 might be the D (6 bases). The CDR3 loop spans 12 amino acids. Trimming took off 5 bases at V and 4 bases at J, with 9 bases between the two ends. Looked up from germline, CDR1 is KGHSH and CDR2 is LQKENI. In nucleotides, the CDR3 is TGTGCCAGCTCAGAAGACAGGTACGAGCAGTACTTC. It codes for CASSEDRYEQYF.

In the case of this clone: Different DNA sequences within this sample yield the same CDR3. The chain combines TRBV6-4 with TRBJ2-2, with D unclear. CDR3 size: 14 residues. CDR1 and CDR2 (germline): MRHNA, SNTAGT. Trimming cost V 2 bases and J 2 bases, with 6 bases left between them. CDR3 sequence (DNA): TGTGCCAGCAGTGACGAGCTTAACACCGGGGAGCTGTTTTTT. Translated: CASSDELNTGELFF.

The genes are TRBV4-1 and TRBJ2-3; D is ambiguous. CDR3 length: 13 amino acids. Trimming took 1 base from V and 5 from J, leaving 7 bases between them. The germline gives CDR1 MGHRA, CDR2 YSYEKL. The CDR3 here is CASSQVSEDTQYF. CDR3 nucleotides: TGCGCCAGCAGCCAAGTAAGCGAAGATACGCAGTATTTT.

The chain is built from TRBV5-1 and TRBJ1-1; 10 bases line up with TRBD1. J was trimmed by 6 bases and V by 2 bases; bases with no gene match: 7. Germline V lookup: CDR1 SGHRS, CDR2 YFSETQ. CDR3 size: 15 residues. As DNA, the CDR3 is TGCGCCAGCAGCTTCACGGACAGGGGGATCCCTGAAGCTTTCTTT. Its translation: CASSFTDRGIPEAFF.

V is TRBV21-1 and J is TRBJ2-7; the table gives TRBD2 as D, unverified against the DNA. TRBV21-1 is annotated as a pseudogene. This CDR3 has 16 residues. CDR3 in amino acids: CASSKGGGGLSYEQYF. CDR3 in DNA: TGTGCCAGCAGCAAAGGGGGAGGAGGTCTCTCCTACGAGCAGTACTTC.

The CDR3 loop reads CASSIDPRATEAFF. The CDR3 DNA is TGTGCCAGTAGTATAGATCCGAGGGCCACTGAAGCTTTCTTT. V and J are TRBV19 and TRBJ1-1; D is ambiguous. The ends were cut back, 0 bases at V and 4 bases at J, with 9 bases in the middle. Germline CDR1 LNHDA, CDR2 SQIVND (reference sequence). This CDR3 is 14 amino acids long.

The chain combines TRBV7-9 with TRBJ2-7; 9 nucleotides align to TRBD2. Germline loops: CDR1 SEHNR, CDR2 FQNEAQ (reference sequence). This CDR3 has 14 residues. The V and J ends lost 6 bases and 3 bases, in that order; junction bases with no gene match: 6. The CDR3 loop reads CASRPTSGYYEQYF. The CDR3 coding sequence is TGTGCCAGCAGGCCGACTAGCGGTTACTACGAGCAGTACTTC.

This clone has a single count. DNA for the CDR3: TGTGCCAGCAGCCCCCAAACTGGGGCCAACGTCCTGACTTTC. Protein product: CASSPQTGANVLTF. The genes are TRBV7-9 and TRBJ2-6, with no clear D. Trimming took 5 bases from V and 2 from J, leaving 7 bases between them. CDR3 length equals 14 residues. The germline CDR1 and CDR2 sequences are SEHNR and FQNEAQ (reference sequence).

The V gene is TRBV12-3 or TRBV12-4, the J gene TRBJ1-6, with D possibly matching TRBD1 (5 bases). V was cut by 5 bases and J by 7 bases, with 9 bases left in between. CDR3 length: 13 amino acids. In DNA form, the CDR3 reads TGTGCCAGCAGTCTCTACAGGAATTCACCCCTCCACTTT. Residues: CASSLYRNSPLHF.

The V call is TRBV5-1, the J call TRBJ2-5, with 9 bases lining up with TRBD1. Germline-derived CDR1 and CDR2 are SGHRS and YFSETQ. Trimming at V came to 1 base and at J to 4 bases, leaving 5 bases not matched to a gene. The CDR3 is made up of 15 amino acids. The CDR3 spells CASSLSRTGAETQYF. DNA for the CDR3: TGCGCCAGCAGCTTGTCACGGACAGGGGCAGAGACCCAGTACTTC.